A selection of T cell receptor beta chains follows, all from one sample in a study of OX40 agonist ivuxolimab in advanced cancers. Assay: immunoSEQ multiplex PCR; the TCRdb copy retains only in-frame clones and omits some. In the table there are over 80,000 clones, approximately 80% of which are singletons. This specimen was CD4+ or CD8+ T cells sorted from blood, taken in a trial of the OX40 agonist ivuxolimab. The receptors shown here come from an adult with an advanced solid tumor such as melanoma, head and neck, liver or kidney cancer. CDR3s include the opening cysteine and the closing phenylalanine or tryptophan. Fields, in order: J gene, clone size, D gene, V gene, CDR3 protein, CDR3 DNA. D genes are given only for firm matches. Where a row states a size, it is once, few, many or the class of an expanded clone; other rows omit it.

TRBJ2-2	NA	TRBD1	TRBV19	CASKFGTAQNTGELFF	TGTGCCAGTAAGTTCGGGACAGCGCAAAACACCGGGGAGCTGTTTTTT
TRBJ2-7	NA	TRBD2	TRBV9	CASSVRLAGLHEQYF	TGTGCCAGCAGCGTCCGACTAGCGGGTCTGCACGAGCAGTACTTC
TRBJ2-1	once	TRBD2	TRBV13	CASSSPQYGGNYNEQFF	TGTGCCAGCAGCTCCCCCCAGTACGGGGGGAACTACAATGAGCAGTTCTTC
TRBJ2-3	NA	TRBD2	TRBV4-2	CASSQDAGRAGDTQYF	TGTGCCAGCAGCCAAGATGCCGGGAGGGCCGGAGATACGCAGTATTTT
TRBJ2-7	NA	TRBD1	TRBV5-6	CASNQQGNEQYF	TGTGCCAGCAACCAACAGGGGAACGAGCAGTACTTC
TRBJ2-3	few	NA	TRBV4-1	CASSQGDGTGTDTQYF	TGCGCCAGCAGCCAAGGGGACGGGACTGGGACAGATACGCAGTATTTT
TRBJ1-2	NA	NA	TRBV28	CASSFLIVQNYGYTF	TGTGCCAGCAGTTTCTTAATTGTACAGAACTATGGCTACACCTTC
TRBJ2-7	NA	NA	TRBV7-3	CASAQKGSYEQYF	TGTGCCAGCGCGCAAAAGGGATCCTACGAGCAGTACTTC
TRBJ1-3	NA	NA	TRBV10-3	CAIRDIDPGNTIYF	TGTGCCATCAGAGACATAGACCCTGGAAACACCATATATTTT
TRBJ1-1	NA	TRBD1	TRBV5-1	CASSSGQGNTEAFF	TGCGCCAGCAGCTCGGGACAGGGGAACACTGAAGCTTTCTTT
TRBJ1-6	NA	NA	TRBV7-2	CASSLRGPGNSPLHF	TGTGCCAGCAGCTTGAGGGGACCAGGAAATTCACCCCTCCACTTT
TRBJ2-7	NA	NA	TRBV4-1	CASSQDQQGYEQYF	TGCGCCAGCAGCCAAGATCAACAGGGCTACGAGCAGTACTTC
TRBJ1-1	NA	NA	TRBV19	CASNPGGDNTEAFF	TGTGCCAGTAACCCGGGCGGAGACAACACTGAAGCTTTCTTT
TRBJ1-2	NA	TRBD1	TRBV9	CASSFGQGAQDYGYTF	TGTGCCAGCAGCTTCGGACAGGGGGCGCAGGACTATGGCTACACCTTC
TRBJ1-1	NA	NA	TRBV4-3	CASSLAGYPEAFF	TGCGCCAGCAGCCTCGCAGGGTACCCTGAAGCTTTCTTT
TRBJ2-7	NA	NA	TRBV7-9	CASSLARGYYEQYF	TGTGCCAGCAGCTTAGCGCGGGGATACTACGAGCAGTACTTC
TRBJ2-3	NA	TRBD2	TRBV5-1	CASRYTSGITDTQYF	TGCGCCAGCCGCTACACTAGCGGGATCACAGATACGCAGTATTTT
TRBJ1-1	NA	NA	TRBV19	CASSFRGERGTEAFF	TGTGCCAGTAGTTTCCGGGGGGAAAGGGGCACTGAAGCTTTCTTT